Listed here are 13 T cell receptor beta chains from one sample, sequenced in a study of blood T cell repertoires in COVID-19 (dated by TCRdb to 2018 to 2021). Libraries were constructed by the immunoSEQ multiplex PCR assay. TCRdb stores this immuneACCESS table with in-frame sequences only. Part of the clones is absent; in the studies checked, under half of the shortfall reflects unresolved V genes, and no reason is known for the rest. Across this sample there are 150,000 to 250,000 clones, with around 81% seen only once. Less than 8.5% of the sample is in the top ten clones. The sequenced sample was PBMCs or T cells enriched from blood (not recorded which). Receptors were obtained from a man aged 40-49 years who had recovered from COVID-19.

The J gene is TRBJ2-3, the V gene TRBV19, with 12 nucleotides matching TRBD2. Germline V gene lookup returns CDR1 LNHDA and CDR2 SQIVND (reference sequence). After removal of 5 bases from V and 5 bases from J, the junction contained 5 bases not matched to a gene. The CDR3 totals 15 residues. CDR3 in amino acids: CASSAGLAGRDTQYF. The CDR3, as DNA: TGTGCCAGTAGTGCAGGACTAGCGGGGAGAGATACGCAGTATTTT.

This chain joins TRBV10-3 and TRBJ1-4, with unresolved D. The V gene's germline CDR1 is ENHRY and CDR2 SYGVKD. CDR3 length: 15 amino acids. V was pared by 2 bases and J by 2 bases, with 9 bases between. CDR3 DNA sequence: TGTGCCATCAGTGAGATAGCTGATACTAATGAAAAACTGTTTTTT. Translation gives CAISEIADTNEKLFF.

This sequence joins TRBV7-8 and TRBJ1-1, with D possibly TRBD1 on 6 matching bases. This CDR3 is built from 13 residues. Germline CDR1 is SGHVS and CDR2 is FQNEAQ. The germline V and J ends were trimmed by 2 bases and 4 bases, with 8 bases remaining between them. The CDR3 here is CASSLTGSTEAFF. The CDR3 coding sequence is TGTGCCAGCAGCTTAACAGGGTCCACTGAAGCTTTCTTT.

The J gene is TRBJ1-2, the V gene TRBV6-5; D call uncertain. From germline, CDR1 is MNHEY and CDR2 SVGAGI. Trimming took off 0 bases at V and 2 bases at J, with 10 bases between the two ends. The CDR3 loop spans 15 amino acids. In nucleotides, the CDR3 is TGTGCCAGCAGTTACTCCGGGGAATCGAACTATGGCTACACCTTC. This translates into CASSYSGESNYGYTF.

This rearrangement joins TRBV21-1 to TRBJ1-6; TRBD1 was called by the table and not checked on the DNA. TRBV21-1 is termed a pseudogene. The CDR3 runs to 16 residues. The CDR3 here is CASRIGQVIYNSPLHF. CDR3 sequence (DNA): TGTGCCAGCAGGATCGGACAGGTCATCTATAATTCACCCCTCCACTTT.

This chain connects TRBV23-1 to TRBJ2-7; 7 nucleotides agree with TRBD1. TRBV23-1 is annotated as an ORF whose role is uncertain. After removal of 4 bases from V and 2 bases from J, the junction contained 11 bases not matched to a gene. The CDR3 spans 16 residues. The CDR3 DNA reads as TGCGCCAGCAGTCTTCCCCTCGGGACAGAAACCTACGAGCAGTACTTC. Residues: CASSLPLGTETYEQYF.

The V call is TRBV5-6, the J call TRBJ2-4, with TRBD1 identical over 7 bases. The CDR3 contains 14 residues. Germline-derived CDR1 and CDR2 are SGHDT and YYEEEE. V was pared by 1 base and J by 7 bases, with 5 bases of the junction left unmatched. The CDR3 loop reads CASSLTGVGNIQYF. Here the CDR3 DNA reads TGTGCCAGCAGCTTGACAGGGGTGGGGAACATTCAGTACTTC.

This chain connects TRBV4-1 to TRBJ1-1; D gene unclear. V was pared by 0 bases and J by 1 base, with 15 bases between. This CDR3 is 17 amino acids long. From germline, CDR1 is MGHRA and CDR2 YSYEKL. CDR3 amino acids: CASSQDIVGPTNTEAFF. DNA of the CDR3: TGCGCCAGCAGCCAAGATATTGTGGGCCCGACGAACACTGAAGCTTTCTTT.

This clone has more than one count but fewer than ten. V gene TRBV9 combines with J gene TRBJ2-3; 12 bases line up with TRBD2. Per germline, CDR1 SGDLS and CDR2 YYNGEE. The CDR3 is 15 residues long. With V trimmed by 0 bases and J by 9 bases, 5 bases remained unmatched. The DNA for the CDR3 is TGTGCCAGCAGCGTAGCTAGCGGGGGGGCAATCACGCAGTATTTT. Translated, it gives CASSVASGGAITQYF.

DNA of the CDR3: TGTGCCAGCAGTTATCAGGGGAACACCGGGGAGCTGTTTTTT. This sequence encodes CASSYQGNTGELFF. This chain links TRBV6-5 with TRBJ2-2, with D possibly TRBD1 on 5 matching bases. The V and J ends lost 3 bases and 1 base respectively, with 6 bases between them. Looked up from germline, CDR1 is MNHEY and CDR2 is SVGAGI. This CDR3 contains 14 residues.

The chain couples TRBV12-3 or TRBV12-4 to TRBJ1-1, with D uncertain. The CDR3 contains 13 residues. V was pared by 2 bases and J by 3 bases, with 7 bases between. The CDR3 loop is CASSLIGDTEAFF. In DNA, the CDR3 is TGTGCCAGCAGTTTAATCGGGGACACTGAAGCTTTCTTT.

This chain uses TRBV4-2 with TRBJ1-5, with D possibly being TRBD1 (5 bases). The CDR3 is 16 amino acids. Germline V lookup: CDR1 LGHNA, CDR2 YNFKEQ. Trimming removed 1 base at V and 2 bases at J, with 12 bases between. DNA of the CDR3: TGTGCCAGCAGCCAAGGGTCAGGGTTGGGCAATCAGCCCCAGCATTTT. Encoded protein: CASSQGSGLGNQPQHF.

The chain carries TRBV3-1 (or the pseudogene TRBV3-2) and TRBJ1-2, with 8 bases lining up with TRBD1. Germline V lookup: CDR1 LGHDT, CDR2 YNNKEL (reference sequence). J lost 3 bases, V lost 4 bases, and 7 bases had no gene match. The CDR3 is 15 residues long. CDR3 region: CASSLATGADYGYTF. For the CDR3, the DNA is TGTGCCAGCAGCCTAGCGACAGGGGCCGACTATGGCTACACCTTC.